This TCR beta chain stems from a study of cytomegalovirus exposure and HLA in healthy donors. After removal of 0 bases from V and 8 bases from J, the junction contained 3 bases not matched to a gene. The germline gives CDR1 SGDLS, CDR2 YYNGEE. The CDR3 sequence is 13 residues long. Amplification used 60 Vbeta primers and 13 Jbeta primers. Sequenced by immunoSEQ multiplex PCR; TCRdb stores in-frame clones only, minus some. Among roughly 180,000 clones listed, 65% to 85% were seen once. The sample consisted of PBMCs. The gene calls are TRBV9 and TRBJ1-2, with TRBD1 identical over 8 bases. The clonotype originates from a girl between 10 and 17 years old in good health and CMV-seropositive. CDR3 sequence: CASSVGTGNGYTF. The CDR3 DNA follows: TGTGCCAGCAGCGTAGGGACAGGGAACGGCTACACCTTC.